This T cell receptor beta chain was recorded in a study of CD8 T cells in ankylosing spondylitis. A quantitative 5'-RACE method, one with molecular barcodes, was used to make TCR beta libraries. MiXCR, run by TCRdb on the 5' RACE reads, gives a single entry per CDR3 protein. The sample comprises about 240,000 distinct CDR3 sequences, 7.5% to 9% of which are singletons, and around 6.8% rests with the top ten. This clonotype was observed a handful of times. Its cognate antigen is unknown. Findings and caveats of the study: In ankylosing spondylitis patients, matched synovial fluid reportedly showed significant enrichment of disease-linked clones. Reports of some motif variants in reactive arthritis synovial fluid and blood predate this one. Among TCR beta sequences, a motif of fewer than 10 highly homologous variants appeared characteristic of ankylosing spondylitis blood.

The receptor was derived from a male donor with ankylosing spondylitis or in good health (not recorded which). The sample taken for sequencing was blood, either unsorted or a sorted T cell fraction (not recorded which).

CDR3 sequence (DNA): TGTGCCAGCAGCCGGGACGCCTCCTACGAGCAGTACTTC. This encodes CASSRDASYEQYF. The chain combines TRBV7-2 with TRBJ2-7; D possibly matches TRBD1 or TRBD2 (5 bases each). The germline gives CDR1 SGHTA, CDR2 FQGNSA. Deletions cut 5 bases from V and 0 bases from J, with 8 bases between. The CDR3 spans 13 residues. Variable domain in full (rest from reference TRBV7-2 and TRBJ2-7): GAGVSQSPSNKVTEKGKDVELRCDPISGHTALYWYRQSLGQGLEFLIYFQGNSAPDKSGLPSDRFSAERTGGSVSTLTIQRTQQEDSAVYLCASSRDASYEQYFGPGTRLTVT.